This T cell receptor (beta chain) emerged from a study of T cell responses to AZD1222 COVID-19 vaccine. Study background: Timing groups of about 4 and about 12 weeks for second doses were pooled.

Looked up from germline, CDR1 is SGHTA and CDR2 is FQGNSA. V was clipped by 3 bases and J by 1 base; unmatched bases: 0. The length of the CDR3 is 14 residues. The protocol was immunoSEQ multiplex PCR, while the TCRdb copy is restricted to in-frame clones and leaves out a portion. The table lists about 140,000 clones, 89% of them singletons, with roughly 4.7% in the top ten. The sequence was collected from an adult in good health. The sample in question was peripheral blood, obtained on day 0 of AZD1222 vaccination. The rearrangement links TRBV7-2 to TRBJ2-3, with TRBD2 matching over 8 bases. The CDR3 sequence: CASSFSGGTDTQYF. The CDR3 DNA follows: TGTGCCAGCAGCTTTAGCGGGGGCACAGATACGCAGTATTTT. The full variable domain, rest sourced from reference TRBV7-2 and TRBJ2-3, is GAGVSQSPSNKVTEKGKDVELRCDPISGHTALYWYRQSLGQGLEFLIYFQGNSAPDKSGLPSDRFSAERTGGSVSTLTIQRTQQEDSAVYLCASSFSGGTDTQYFGPGTRLTVL.